The sequence of this T cell receptor beta chain was determined in a study of T-cell reconstitution after alpha-beta-depleted transplantation in children. V lost 2 bases and J 3 bases, leaving 16 bases between the germline ends. CDR1 and CDR2 (germline): MDHEN, SYDVKM. The CDR3 totals 16 residues. The authors prepared the TCRbeta library with unique molecular identifiers. TCRdb reprocessed the PCR reads with MiXCR, giving one entry per CDR3 protein. The table lists hundreds of thousands of distinct CDR3 sequences, roughly 13% of them singletons. The receptor's source is a girl aged 2-10 years with congenital amegakaryocytic thrombocytopenia, due to receive a stem cell transplant. V is TRBV28 and J is TRBJ2-5; the D is unclear. The specimen comprised PBMCs, sampled before TCRalphabeta/CD19-depleted stem cell transplant. The CDR3 nucleotides are TGTGCCAGCAGTTTACGGGCACCTGGGAAGGAAGAGACCCAGTACTTC. This translates into CASSLRAPGKEETQYF.